The clone carrying this T cell receptor (beta chain) came up a few times. A second 7 to 11 cycle PCR used barcoded and J-beta primers. One entry per CDR3 protein results from TCRdb running MiXCR on the 5' RACE reads. The sample consists of some 1.5 million distinct CDR3 sequences, 28% of them appearing once. These data belong to a study of blood T cells in healthy people across ages. The CDR3 has 16 amino acids. Germline CDR1 SEHNR, CDR2 FQNEAQ (reference sequence). The ends lost 5 bases at V and 2 bases at J; junction bases unmatched: 10. The specimen sequenced was blood. The chain carries TRBV7-9 and TRBJ2-5; 8 nucleotides align to TRBD1. This clonotype was obtained from a woman younger than 45 in good health. For the CDR3, the DNA is TGTGCCAGCAGCGCCGACAGGGGAGTAGGTCAAGAGACCCAGTACTTC. It yields the protein CASSADRGVGQETQYF.